The 3 T cell receptor beta chains listed next were all sequenced from one sample in a study of beta chain features in type 1 diabetes. Sequenced material consisted of expressed TCRB transcripts (all of the isolated RNA was reverse transcribed). The data were produced by immunoSEQ multiplex PCR, yet TCRdb's version contains in-frame clones alone and is incomplete. This sample has about 60,000 clones, with roughly 60% found just once. The specimen was Tregs from blood. The receptor source for this set is a woman aged 18-35 years in good health.

The chain recombines TRBV6-1 with TRBJ1-1; D is perhaps TRBD1 (5 bases). CDR3 length: 13 amino acids. From germline, CDR1 is MNHNS and CDR2 SASEGT. The germline V and J ends were trimmed by 4 bases and 3 bases, with 9 bases remaining between them. The DNA of the CDR3 is TGTGCCAGCAGTGTGACAGACGACACTGAAGCTTTCTTT. Translated: CASSVTDDTEAFF.

J is TRBJ2-5 and V is TRBV7-6, with 9 positions matching TRBD2. The end of the DNA is better explained by TRBJ2-7, so the J call may be wrong. The CDR3 is made up of 18 amino acids. The germline CDR1 and CDR2 sequences are SGHVS and FNYEAQ. The CDR3 region is CASSSRPEETSGSYEQYF. The CDR3 nucleotides read TGTGCCAGCAGCTCACGACCGGAAGAGACTAGCGGATCCTACGAGCAGTACTTC.

This clone was observed once. The chain joins TRBV27 to TRBJ1-5, with 9 bases identical to TRBD1. The CDR3 spans 15 residues. Germline CDR1 MNHEY, CDR2 SMNVEV (reference sequence). The V segment lost 8 bases and the J segment 3 bases; nucleotides outside the gene matches: 8. DNA of the CDR3: TGTGCCAGCCTTTCGACAGGGGGGCTCAATCAGCCCCAGCATTTT. This translates into CASLSTGGLNQPQHF.